The rows below give T cell receptor beta chains drawn from one sample of a study of metastatic and nonmetastatic thyroid tumors. MiXCR reprocessed the PCR reads for TCRdb. This repertoire shows 20,000 to 25,000 clones, around 21% found once; its top ten account for about 26%. Sequencing input: blood. The receptors come from a female donor with papillary thyroid cancer or a benign thyroid nodule (not recorded which). Some clones in this sample may be carry-over from other donors' samples. The conserved cysteine and the conserved F or W are not part of the CDR3 here.

TRBV7-9	TRBJ1-1	ASSLPQGANTEAF
TRBV5-1	TRBJ2-7	ASSSGLAGGSTDTQY
TRBV20-1	TRBJ1-1	SSPGGGNTEAF
TRBV7-3	TRBJ2-2	ASSLTVGSNTWELF
TRBV3-1	TRBJ1-1	ASSRTGPAVSEAF
TRBV7-2	TRBJ1-1	ASSLATLDRTNTEAF
TRBV12-3/TRBV12-4	TRBJ1-1	ASSFRENTEAF
TRBV28	TRBJ2-7	ASSRTSIGTYEQY
TRBV10-1	TRBJ2-3	ASSGGLACPSADTQY
TRBV18	TRBJ2-1	ASSPPSGGPLSSYNEQF
TRBV6-1	TRBJ1-1	ATGMGGTEAF
TRBV30	TRBJ2-1	AWMLLAGRGDYNEQF
TRBV6-1	TRBJ2-2	ASSEVGNTGELF
TRBV5-1	TRBJ1-1	ASSLSGGRIEAF
TRBV7-2	TRBJ2-7	ASSLPWDTSYEQY
TRBV19	TRBJ2-2	ASRGGPNTGELF
TRBV13	TRBJ1-2	ASSLWDRGFKVYGYT
TRBV5-4	TRBJ1-6	ASRGAGEGSPLH
TRBV27	TRBJ2-3	ASRPRLAARTDTQY
TRBV20-1	TRBJ2-5	SARDRGTQETQY
TRBV5-1	TRBJ1-1	ASSPTLTGLVNTEAF
TRBV30	TRBJ1-6	AWSGPGQGNSPLH
TRBV6-1	TRBJ2-5	ASTTLRGAYQETQY